The TCR beta chain described here comes from a study of early T cells in non-severe SARS-CoV-2 infection. Study background: The input, bulk RNA from unsorted whole blood, was sequenced, and chains were unpaired.

This clonotype was seen repeatedly, ten times or more. The CDR3 consists of 13 residues. Trimming at V came to 6 bases and at J to 4 bases, leaving 7 bases not matched to a gene. The germline V gene encodes CDR1 SQVTM and CDR2 ANQGSEA. Unique molecular identifiers were added to individual cDNA molecules. TCRdb reprocessed the 5' RACE reads via MiXCR and lists one record per CDR3 protein. The table records 35,000 to 55,000 distinct CDR3 sequences, 23% of them present only once. This receptor was identified in an adult who was a healthcare worker with PCR-confirmed SARS-CoV-2 infection or an uninfected control (not recorded which). The rearrangement links TRBV29-1 to TRBJ1-2; TRBD1 aligns across 8 bases. Sequencing was performed on whole blood, taken at baseline. The CDR3 protein is CSVVDRGSYGYTF. CDR3 bases: TGCAGCGTCGTCGACAGGGGAAGCTATGGCTACACCTTC. Full variable domain (rest looked up from reference TRBV29-1 and TRBJ1-2): SAVISQKPSRDICQRGTSLTIQCQVDSQVTMMFWYRQQPGQSLTLIATANQGSEATYESGFVIDKFPISRPNLTFSTLTVSNMSPEDSSIYLCSVVDRGSYGYTFGSGTRLTVV.